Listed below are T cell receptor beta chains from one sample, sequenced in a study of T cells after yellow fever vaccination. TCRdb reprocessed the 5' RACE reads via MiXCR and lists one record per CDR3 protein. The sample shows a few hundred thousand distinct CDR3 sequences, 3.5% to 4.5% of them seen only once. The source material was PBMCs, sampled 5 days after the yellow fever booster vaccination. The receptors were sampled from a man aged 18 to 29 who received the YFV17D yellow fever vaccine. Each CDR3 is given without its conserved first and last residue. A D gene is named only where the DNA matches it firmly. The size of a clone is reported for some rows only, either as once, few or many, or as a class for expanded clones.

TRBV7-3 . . ASSSDYTGELF
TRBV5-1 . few ASSWGRTYEQY
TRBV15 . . ATSRDGETRQPQH
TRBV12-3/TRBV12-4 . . ASSSEGGGEKLF
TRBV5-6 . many ASRKGGFNTEAF
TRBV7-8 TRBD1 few ASRYRGPGEKLF
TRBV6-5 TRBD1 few ASRDTGQELYGYT
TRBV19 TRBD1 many ASRTGGRDTEAF
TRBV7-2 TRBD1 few ASSLGITGGGVKAEAF
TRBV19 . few ASSIGAGNTEAF
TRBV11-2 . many ASSLVADGMNTEAF
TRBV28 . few ASSFMAYGYT
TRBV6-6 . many ASSYRGARNTGELF
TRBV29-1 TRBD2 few SVGLAGGPDTQY
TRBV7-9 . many ASSLEQYNSPLH
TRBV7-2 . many ASSLGTRTSTDTQY
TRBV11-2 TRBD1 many ASSLQGFTDTQY
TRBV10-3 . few AIGSVNQPQH
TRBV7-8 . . ASSLLGGEGTDTQY
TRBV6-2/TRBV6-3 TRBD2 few ASSSPDSGGTDTQY
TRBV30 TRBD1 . AWSVPLAGGNQPQH
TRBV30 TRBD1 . AWSARHRGLSEAF
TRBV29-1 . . SVWEGTADHQPQH
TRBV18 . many ASSPWNRGTEAF
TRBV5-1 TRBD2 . ASSTGLAETVTQY
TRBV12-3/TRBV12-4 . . ATSVEGVTMGAF
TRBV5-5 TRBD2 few ASSLPLAGFHNEQF
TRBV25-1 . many ASSGSSGVHIHYEKLF